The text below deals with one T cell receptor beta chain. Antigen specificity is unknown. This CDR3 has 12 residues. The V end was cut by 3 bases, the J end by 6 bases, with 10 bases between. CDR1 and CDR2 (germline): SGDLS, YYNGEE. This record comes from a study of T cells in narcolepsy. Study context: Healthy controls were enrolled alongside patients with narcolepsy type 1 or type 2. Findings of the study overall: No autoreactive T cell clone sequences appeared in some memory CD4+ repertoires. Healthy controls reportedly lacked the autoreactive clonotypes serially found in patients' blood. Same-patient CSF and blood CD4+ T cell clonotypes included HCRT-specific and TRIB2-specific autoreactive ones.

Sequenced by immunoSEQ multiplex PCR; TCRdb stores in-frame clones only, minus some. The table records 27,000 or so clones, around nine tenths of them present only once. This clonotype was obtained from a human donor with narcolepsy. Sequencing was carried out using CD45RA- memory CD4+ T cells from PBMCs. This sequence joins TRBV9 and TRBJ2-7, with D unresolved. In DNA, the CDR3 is TGTGCCAGCAGCGAACCCCAAGGCGAGCAGTACTTC. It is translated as CASSEPQGEQYF.